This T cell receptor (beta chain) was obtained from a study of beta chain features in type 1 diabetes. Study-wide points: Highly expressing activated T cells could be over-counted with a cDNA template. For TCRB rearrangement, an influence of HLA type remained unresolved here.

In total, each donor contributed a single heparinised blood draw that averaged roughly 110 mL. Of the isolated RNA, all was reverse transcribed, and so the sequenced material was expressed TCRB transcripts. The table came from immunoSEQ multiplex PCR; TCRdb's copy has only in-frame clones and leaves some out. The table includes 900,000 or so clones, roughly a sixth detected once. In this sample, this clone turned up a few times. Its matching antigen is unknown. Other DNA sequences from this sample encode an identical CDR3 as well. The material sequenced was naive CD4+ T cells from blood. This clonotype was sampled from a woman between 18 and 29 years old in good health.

The CDR3 loop reads CASSPTSGSYNEQFF. CDR3 bases: TGTGCCAGCAGCCCCACTAGCGGCTCCTACAATGAGCAGTTCTTC. The V call is TRBV9, the J call TRBJ2-1, with 8 bases lining up with TRBD2. The CDR3 is 15 amino acids. The J segment lost 0 bases and the V segment lost 4 bases, leaving 3 bases of the junction unmatched. Per germline, CDR1 SGDLS and CDR2 YYNGEE.